Listed below are T cell receptor beta chains from one sample, sequenced in a study of blood T cell repertoires in COVID-19. The assay was immunoSEQ multiplex PCR, and TCRdb's table has in-frame clones only and misses some. The sample consists of more than 85,000 clones, about 79% of them appearing once. Input material: peripheral blood. The source of these receptors is a woman of 80 years or more with active or convalescent COVID-19. Each CDR3 is given with its conserved first and last residue. D genes are given only for firm matches. Rows may omit the clone size; those that give it use once, few, many or a size class.

TRBD2	.	16	TRBV5-1	TRBJ2-7	CASSPWGGRPPYEQYF	TGCGCCAGCAGCCCCTGGGGGGGACGACCCCCCTACGAGCAGTACTTC
TRBD1	once	15	TRBV7-8	TRBJ1-4	CASKLQGLSNEKLFF	TGTGCCAGCAAACTACAGGGGTTGTCTAATGAAAAACTGTTTTTT
TRBD1	.	19	TRBV18	TRBJ1-1	CASSPVMTGTGMVGTEAFF	TGTGCCAGCTCACCCGTGATGACCGGGACAGGGATGGTGGGCACTGAAGCTTTCTTT
.	.	17	TRBV19	TRBJ1-5	CASSFRPGGNSNQPQHF	TGTGCCAGTAGTTTCCGCCCTGGGGGGAATAGCAATCAGCCCCAGCATTTT
TRBD2	.	16	TRBV3-1/TRBV3-2	TRBJ2-4	CASSPYSGSSGNIQYF	TGTGCCAGCAGCCCATATAGCGGGAGTAGTGGAAACATTCAGTACTTC
TRBD2	.	14	TRBV7-3	TRBJ2-1	CASSSRDYAGEQFF	TGTGCCAGCAGCTCCCGGGACTATGCTGGGGAGCAGTTCTTC
TRBD1	few	16	TRBV14	TRBJ2-1	CASSQVAGQGSYEQFF	TGTGCCAGCAGCCAAGTAGCGGGACAGGGGTCGTATGAGCAGTTCTTC
TRBD2	once	13	TRBV10-1	TRBJ2-2	CASSGRSAGELFF	TGCGCCAGCAGCGGGAGGTCCGCCGGGGAGCTGTTTTTT
.	.	14	TRBV7-2	TRBJ2-7	CASSLVLGDYEQYF	TGTGCCAGCAGCTTAGTATTGGGAGACTACGAGCAGTACTTC
.	.	16	TRBV5-1	TRBJ2-6	CASNFGAGAGANVLTF	TGCGCCAGCAACTTCGGGGCAGGGGCTGGGGCCAACGTCCTGACTTTC
TRBD1	.	13	TRBV2	TRBJ1-2	CASKTGAIHGYTF	TGTGCCAGCAAAACAGGGGCCATCCATGGCTACACCTTC
.	.	13	TRBV10-3	TRBJ2-3	CAISKDGVDTQYF	TGTGCCATCAGTAAGGACGGGGTGGATACGCAGTATTTT
.	.	16	TRBV5-1	TRBJ2-2	CASSLGIASNTGELFF	TGCGCCAGCAGCTTGGGGATAGCGTCGAACACCGGGGAGCTGTTTTTT
TRBD1	.	15	TRBV28	TRBJ2-7	CASSFLGQGLYEQYF	TGTGCCAGCAGTTTTTTGGGACAGGGGTTGTACGAGCAGTACTTC
.	.	14	TRBV5-1	TRBJ1-2	CASWDPGGNYGYTF	TGCGCCAGCTGGGACCCCGGAGGGAACTATGGCTACACCTTC
.	.	14	TRBV7-2	TRBJ2-2	CASSPPRRTGELFF	TGTGCCAGCAGCCCACCGAGGAGAACCGGGGAGCTGTTTTTT
TRBD2	.	15	TRBV4-3	TRBJ2-2	CASSQLSGSYGELFF	TGCGCCAGCAGCCAATTGAGCGGGAGCTACGGGGAGCTGTTTTTT
.	.	15	TRBV7-9	TRBJ2-7	CASSLEGAGPYEQYF	TGTGCCAGCAGCTTAGAGGGGGCGGGGCCCTACGAGCAGTACTTC
TRBD1	.	15	TRBV7-2	TRBJ1-5	CASSLRQGQGQPQHF	TGTGCCAGCAGCTTACGACAGGGTCAAGGACAGCCCCAGCATTTT
.	.	12	TRBV20-1	TRBJ1-5	CSASHGNQPQHF	TGCAGTGCTAGTCATGGCAATCAGCCCCAGCATTTT
TRBD1	.	17	TRBV7-9	TRBJ1-1	CASSLGGWDRGVPEAFF	TGTGCCAGCAGCTTAGGGGGTTGGGACAGGGGAGTCCCTGAAGCTTTCTTT
.	.	13	TRBV24-1	TRBJ1-1	CATSDYRNTEAFF	TGTGCCACCAGTGATTACAGGAACACTGAAGCTTTCTTT
TRBD2	.	13	TRBV6-6	TRBJ2-3	CASREGSTDTQYF	TGTGCCTCCAGGGAGGGAAGCACAGATACGCAGTATTTT
TRBD1	.	13	TRBV29-1	TRBJ1-1	CSGGDRANTEAFF	TGCAGCGGGGGGGACAGAGCAAACACTGAAGCTTTCTTT
.	.	13	TRBV12-3/TRBV12-4	TRBJ1-2	CASRPGGQGGYTF	TGTGCCAGCAGACCCGGGGGGCAGGGAGGCTACACCTTC
.	.	13	TRBV28	TRBJ1-2	CASSGQPHYGYTF	TGTGCCAGCAGTGGGCAGCCACACTATGGCTACACCTTC
TRBD1	few	14	TRBV27	TRBJ1-5	CASSLWQGDQPQHF	TGTGCCAGCAGTTTATGGCAGGGGGATCAGCCCCAGCATTTT
.	.	13	TRBV5-6	TRBJ1-2	CASSQEGNYGYTF	TGTGCCAGCAGTCAGGAGGGGAACTATGGCTACACCTTC
.	.	14	TRBV9	TRBJ2-1	CASSVGTSLGEQFF	TGTGCCAGCAGCGTAGGAACTAGCCTCGGCGAGCAGTTCTTC
.	.	14	TRBV18	TRBJ2-5	CASSREGVGGTQYF	TGTGCCAGCTCAAGGGAAGGCGTCGGGGGGACCCAGTACTTC
TRBD1	once	13	TRBV29-1	TRBJ2-3	CSVRQGFPDTQYF	TGCAGCGTACGACAGGGCTTCCCAGATACGCAGTATTTT
.	.	15	TRBV18	TRBJ2-7	CASSYRTGTYEEQYF	TGTGCCAGCTCCTACAGGACGGGTACCTACGAAGAGCAGTACTTC
.	.	15	TRBV7-9	TRBJ2-2	CASSLAMGGTGELFF	TGTGCCAGCAGCTTAGCGATGGGGGGAACCGGGGAGCTGTTTTTT
.	.	13	TRBV7-9	TRBJ1-2	CASSLNRIYGYTF	TGTGCCAGCAGCTTAAACAGAATCTATGGCTACACCTTC
.	once	15	TRBV19	TRBJ2-1	CASSIRTYSYNEQFF	TGTGCCAGTAGTATTCGAACCTACTCCTACAATGAGCAGTTCTTC
TRBD2	.	14	TRBV29-1	TRBJ2-2	CSVVGLAGLGELFF	TGCAGCGTTGTGGGACTAGCGGGATTGGGGGAGCTGTTTTTT
.	.	15	TRBV5-1	TRBJ1-3	CASSPDRGFGNTIYF	TGCGCCAGCAGCCCCGATCGGGGGTTCGGAAACACCATATATTTT